This T cell receptor (beta chain) derives from a study of blood T cell repertoires in COVID-19. Study-wide background: Both acute and convalescent COVID-19 samples were obtained from the United States, Italy and Spain. Sources were T cells, B-cell-depleted T cells, or PBMCs; the material itself was cDNA or gDNA.

Per the original data handling: Amplification from reference gene primers served as the basis for estimated nucleated cell counts. Sequenced by immunoSEQ multiplex PCR; TCRdb stores in-frame clones only, minus some. That table supplies the V and J calls and clone size; D and trimming were determined from the DNA. The sample lists about 27,000 clones, 80% to 85% occurring once. The sequence was collected from a woman aged 80 or older with acute or convalescent COVID-19. The sequencing sample was made of peripheral blood.

The CDR3 region is CASSLQGGGSGELFF. The CDR3 region has the DNA TGTGCCAGCAGCTTACAGGGAGGAGGCTCCGGGGAGCTGTTTTTT. V and J are TRBV7-3 and TRBJ2-2; perhaps TRBD2 as D (6 bases). This CDR3 region has 15 residues. Looked up from germline, CDR1 is SGHTA and CDR2 is FQGTGA. The V and J ends lost 2 bases and 6 bases respectively, with 13 bases between them.